What follows describes a single TCR beta chain. This entry belongs to a study of blood T cell repertoires in COVID-19. In the study overall: The study drew acute and convalescent COVID-19 samples from the United States, Italy and Spain. In each case, the material was cDNA or gDNA derived from T cells, B-cell-depleted T cells, or PBMCs.

The germline V gene has CDR1 SQVTM and CDR2 ANQGSEA. V was shortened by 6 bases and J by 0 bases, with 6 bases between the two germline ends. The CDR3 is 12 residues long. Original handling: By means of reference gene primer amplification, nucleated cell counts were estimated. Profiled with immunoSEQ multiplex PCR; TCRdb holds only in-frame clones, not every one. The DNA gave D and trimming, while V, J and clone size come from that table. The repertoire holds approximately 210,000 clones, with approximately 87% as singletons. V and J are TRBV29-1 and TRBJ2-1; possible D gene TRBD1, 5 bases. Source material: peripheral blood. The sequence was obtained from a woman aged 70-85 years with acute or convalescent COVID-19. The CDR3 here is CSVDSSYNEQFF. The CDR3 coding sequence is TGCAGCGTAGACAGCTCCTACAATGAGCAGTTCTTC.